The sequence of this T cell receptor (beta chain) was determined in a study of Graves' ophthalmopathy and Graves' hyperthyroidism. Findings of the study overall: For separating ophthalmopathy from stable hyperthyroidism, a 13-signature model gave 85% to 90% sensitivity and 65% to 82% specificity. Blood was where most expanded thyroid clonotypes above 0.001 frequency also turned up.

This clonotype was picked up a small number of times. Its antigen is not known. V was clipped by 1 base and J by 5 bases, with 15 bases between them. The CDR3 contains 15 residues. Germline V gene data show CDR1 as SGHRS and CDR2 as YFSETQ. From RNA, the CDR3 regions of TCR beta chains were amplified and sequenced. RT-PCR was first run with HTBI primers, then multiplex PCR in a second round. TCRdb analysed the multiplex PCR reads with MiXCR anew, one entry per CDR3 protein. This sample has some 750,000 distinct CDR3 sequences, with 40% found just once. The source material was peripheral blood. The chain links TRBV5-1 to TRBJ1-1; D is ambiguous. This TCR was sampled from an adult man with Graves' ophthalmopathy. The CDR3 sequence is CASSLQGIATTEAFF. The CDR3 bases are TGCGCCAGCAGCTTGCAAGGGATTGCGACAACTGAAGCTTTCTTT.